This is a list of T cell receptor beta chains from one sample in a study of T cell responses to AZD1222 COVID-19 vaccine. Profiled with immunoSEQ multiplex PCR; TCRdb holds only in-frame clones, not every one. This sample has 120,000 to 150,000 clones, with 92% found just once. This material consisted of peripheral blood, taken 28 days after the second AZD1222 dose. Every receptor here comes from an adult who received the AZD1222 COVID-19 vaccine. Both conserved end residues are part of each CDR3. D genes are given only for firm matches. Clone size is stated in some rows and not others, as once, few, many or a class when expanded.

clone_size d_call j_call v_call cdr3_nt cdr3_aa
. . TRBJ1-2 TRBV7-9 TGTGCCAGCAGCTTAACCGTCGGGGGCTACTTCTATGGCTACACCTTC CASSLTVGGYFYGYTF
. . TRBJ1-3 TRBV29-1 TGCAGCGTTGAAGATTGGTCAGGGGGAAACACCATATATTTT CSVEDWSGGNTIYF
. TRBD1 TRBJ1-4 TRBV11-2 TGTGCCAGCAGCTTAGAAAATCTGGGACAGGGGAATGAAAAACTGTTTTTT CASSLENLGQGNEKLFF
. . TRBJ1-2 TRBV14 TGTGCCAGCAGTTTACGCCGGGGTTATGGCTACACCTTC CASSLRRGYGYTF
. . TRBJ2-1 TRBV29-1 TGCAGCGTTGATTATGAGCAGTTCTTC CSVDYEQFF
few TRBD2 TRBJ2-1 TRBV6-4 TGTGCCAGCACCCGGACTAGCGGGAACCACAATGAGCAGTTCTTC CASTRTSGNHNEQFF
. TRBD1 TRBJ2-1 TRBV13 TGTGCCAGCAGCTTACTGGGACAGGGGGCCAATGAGCAGTTCTTC CASSLLGQGANEQFF
. TRBD2 TRBJ2-5 TRBV6-5 TGTGCCAGCAGCCCCGGTCTAGCGGGTCAGGAGACCCAGTACTTC CASSPGLAGQETQYF
. TRBD2 TRBJ2-7 TRBV6-1 TGTGCCAGCAGTGATGGGACGGGAGGCCCCTACGTGCAGTACTTC CASSDGTGGPYVQYF
. . TRBJ1-2 TRBV25-1 TGTGCCAGCAGTGAATATGGGGGACGAACTTTGGGCTACACCTTC CASSEYGGRTLGYTF
. . TRBJ2-7 TRBV7-9 TGTGCCAGCAGCCCGGGGGCCCGGCGGGTCTACGAGCAGTACTTC CASSPGARRVYEQYF
. . TRBJ1-2 TRBV5-1 TGCGCCAGCAGCCAATTATACAGAAAAGAGGCTGGCTACACCTTC CASSQLYRKEAGYTF
. . TRBJ2-1 TRBV11-2 TGTGCCAGCAGCTTAGATTATCAGGGGCCAGGAACCTACAATGAGCAGTTCTTC CASSLDYQGPGTYNEQFF
. . TRBJ1-3 TRBV6-2/TRBV6-3 TGTGCCAGCAGTTACCCCGCCCTTCGGCCTGGAAACACCATATATTTT CASSYPALRPGNTIYF
. . TRBJ2-7 TRBV28 TGTGCCGGCCCACCGGACAGAAGACCGACCTACGAGCAGTACTTC CAGPPDRRPTYEQYF
. TRBD1 TRBJ2-1 TRBV7-7 TGTGCCAGCAGCTTATCATACAGGGGATTTAATGAGCAGTTCTTC CASSLSYRGFNEQFF
few TRBD1 TRBJ2-7 TRBV6-2/TRBV6-3 TGTGCCAGCACCCCCATTTTCGGGACAGAAGCCTACGAGCAGTACTTC CASTPIFGTEAYEQYF
. TRBD1 TRBJ1-5 TRBV4-1 TGCGCCAGCAGCCAGGTTGGACAGGGAGGGAGTCAGCCCCAGCATTTT CASSQVGQGGSQPQHF
. TRBD1 TRBJ1-1 TRBV2 TGTGCCAGCAGAACAGACAGGGGGGGCACTGAAGCTTTCTTT CASRTDRGGTEAFF
. . TRBJ1-6 TRBV7-2 TGTGCCAGCAGCTTAGGGCGCCCATACTCACCCCTCCACTTT CASSLGRPYSPLHF
once . TRBJ1-2 TRBV5-4 TGTGCCAGCAGCTTGTGGGGGGGTGGCTACACCTTC CASSLWGGGYTF
. . TRBJ2-3 TRBV5-6 TGTGCCAGCAGCTTGTTATCTTTGTACGGGGAAAGAGATACGCAGTATTTT CASSLLSLYGERDTQYF
. . TRBJ1-3 TRBV27 TGTGCCAGCAGTCTGGACAGACCTACATCTGGAAACACCATATATTTT CASSLDRPTSGNTIYF
. . TRBJ1-4 TRBV10-3 TGTGCCATCGGAGCTGCAACTAATGAAAAACTGTTTTTT CAIGAATNEKLFF
once . TRBJ2-5 TRBV29-1 TGCAGCGTTGAAGTGGGGAGAGGGTGGGAGACCCAGTACTTC CSVEVGRGWETQYF